This TCR beta chain originates from a study of cytomegalovirus exposure and HLA in healthy donors. Study-level results: According to the study, about 180 TCR beta chains were cytomegalovirus-associated. Earlier findings revealed that most TCR beta V segments proved productive either about 87% or about 30% of the time. Reportedly, a later analysis found an Asian-associated ancestry cluster had fewer N-insertions than the approximately 640-donor mean.

The CDR3 is made up of 11 amino acids. Between the trimmed V and J ends, which lost 3 bases and 6 bases, there was a span of 8 bases. Germline CDR1 DFQATT, CDR2 SNEGSKA (reference sequence). PCR was performed using 60 Vbeta and 13 Jbeta primers. As handled by the study authors: In a later analysis, around 10 million of some 80 million unique beta chains occurred in at least two donors. Method: immunoSEQ multiplex PCR; TCRdb's copy keeps in-frame clones and lacks some. The V and J calls and clone size were taken over from that table, and D and trimming were inferred from the DNA. The sample contains tens of thousands of clones, 78% of which appear only once. As regards this clone: The antigen is unknown.

The sequencing sample was made of PBMCs. The sequence came from a male donor in good health and CMV-seropositive. V gene TRBV20-1 combines with J gene TRBJ1-1; D gene unclear. The CDR3 DNA reads as TGCAGTGCTAGTTTATACTCTGAAGCTTTCTTT. Translation gives CSASLYSEAFF.